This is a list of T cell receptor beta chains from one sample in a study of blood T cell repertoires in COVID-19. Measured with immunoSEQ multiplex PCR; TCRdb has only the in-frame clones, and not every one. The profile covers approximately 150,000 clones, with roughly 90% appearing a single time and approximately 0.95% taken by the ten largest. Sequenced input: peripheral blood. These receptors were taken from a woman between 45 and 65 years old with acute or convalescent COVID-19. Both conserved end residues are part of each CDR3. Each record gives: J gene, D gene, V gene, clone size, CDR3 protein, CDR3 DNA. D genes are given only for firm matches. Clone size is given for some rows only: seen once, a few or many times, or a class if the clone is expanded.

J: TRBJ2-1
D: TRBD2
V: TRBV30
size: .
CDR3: CAWSRLAEVYNEQFF
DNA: TGTGCCTGGAGTCGACTAGCGGAGGTATACAATGAGCAGTTCTTC

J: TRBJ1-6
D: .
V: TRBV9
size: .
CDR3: CASSVEADRYYNSPLHF
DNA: TGTGCCAGCAGCGTAGAAGCGGATCGTTACTATAATTCACCCCTCCACTTT

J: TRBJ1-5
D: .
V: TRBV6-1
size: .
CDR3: CASSEAPGVGQPQHF
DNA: TGTGCCAGCAGTGAAGCGCCAGGGGTCGGTCAGCCCCAGCATTTT

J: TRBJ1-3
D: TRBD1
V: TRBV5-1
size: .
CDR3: CASSAGTDSGNTIYF
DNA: TGCGCCAGCAGCGCTGGGACAGATTCTGGAAACACCATATATTTT

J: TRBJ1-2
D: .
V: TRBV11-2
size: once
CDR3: CASSFGFGLDYGYTF
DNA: TGTGCCAGCAGCTTTGGGTTCGGGTTGGATTATGGCTACACCTTC

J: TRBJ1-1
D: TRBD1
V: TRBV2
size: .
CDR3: CASSGPTGEDTEAFF
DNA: TGTGCCAGCAGTGGACCCACAGGGGAGGACACTGAAGCTTTCTTT

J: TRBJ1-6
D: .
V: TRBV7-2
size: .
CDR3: CASSSQGGSPLHF
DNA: TGTGCCAGCAGCTCTCAGGGAGGGTCACCCCTCCACTTT

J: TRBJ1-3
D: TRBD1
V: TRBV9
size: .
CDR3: CASGTVSGNTIYF
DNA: TGTGCCAGCGGGACAGTCTCTGGAAACACCATATATTTT

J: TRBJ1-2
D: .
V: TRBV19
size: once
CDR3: CASTSKRGFPYGYTF
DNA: TGTGCCAGTACATCTAAAAGAGGCTTCCCCTATGGCTACACCTTC

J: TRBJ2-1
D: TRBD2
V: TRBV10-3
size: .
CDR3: CAISEIGREESYNEQFF
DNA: TGTGCCATCAGTGAGATAGGGCGGGAGGAGTCCTACAATGAGCAGTTCTTC

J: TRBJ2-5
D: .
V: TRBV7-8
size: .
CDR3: CASSRPSQETQYF
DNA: TGTGCCAGCAGCCGCCCCAGCCAAGAGACCCAGTACTTC

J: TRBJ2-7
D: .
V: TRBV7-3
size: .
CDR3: CASSLYLGASYEQYF
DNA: TGTGCCAGCAGCTTATACTTGGGCGCCTCCTACGAGCAGTACTTC

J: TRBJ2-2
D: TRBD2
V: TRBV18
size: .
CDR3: CASSTAGVGGELFF
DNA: TGTGCCAGCTCAACAGCGGGAGTAGGCGGGGAGCTGTTTTTT

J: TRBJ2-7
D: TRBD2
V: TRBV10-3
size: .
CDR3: CAIREAGGHYEQYF
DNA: TGTGCCATCAGGGAAGCGGGGGGGCACTACGAGCAGTACTTC

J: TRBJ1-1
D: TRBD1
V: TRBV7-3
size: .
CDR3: CASSSSGGGLLNTEAFF
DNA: TGTGCCAGCAGCTCCTCAGGGGGCGGACTCCTCAACACTGAAGCTTTCTTT

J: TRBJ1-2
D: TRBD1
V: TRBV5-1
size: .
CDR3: CASSLDGQGTRYGYTF
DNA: TGCGCCAGCAGCTTGGATGGACAGGGGACCCGGTATGGCTACACCTTC

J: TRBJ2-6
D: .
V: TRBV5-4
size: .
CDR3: CASSLAGEETSGANVLTF
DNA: TGTGCCAGCAGCTTGGCCGGGGAGGAAACTTCTGGGGCCAACGTCCTGACTTTC

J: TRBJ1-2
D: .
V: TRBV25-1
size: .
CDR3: CASSFGVGYTF
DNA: TGTGCCAGCAGTTTCGGGGTCGGCTACACCTTC

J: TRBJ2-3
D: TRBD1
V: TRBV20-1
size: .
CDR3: CSASIGTGGILADTQYF
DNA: TGCAGTGCTAGTATCGGGACAGGGGGCATTCTTGCAGATACGCAGTATTTT

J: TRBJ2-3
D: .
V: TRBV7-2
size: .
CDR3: CASSLGPDTQYF
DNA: TGTGCCAGCAGCTTAGGGCCAGATACGCAGTATTTT

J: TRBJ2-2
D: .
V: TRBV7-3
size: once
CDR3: CASSFSQGQWDTGELFF
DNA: TGTGCCAGCAGCTTTTCCCAGGGGCAATGGGACACCGGGGAGCTGTTTTTT

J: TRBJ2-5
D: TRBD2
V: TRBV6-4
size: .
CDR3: CASSDSLAGGGETQYF
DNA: TGTGCCAGCAGTGACTCCCTAGCGGGAGGTGGGGAGACCCAGTACTTC

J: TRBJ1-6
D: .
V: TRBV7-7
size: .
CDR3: CASGITRGNSPLHF
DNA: TGTGCCAGCGGCATTACCCGGGGGAATTCACCCCTCCACTTT

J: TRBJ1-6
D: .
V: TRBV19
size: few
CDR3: CASSWRGNSPLHF
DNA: TGTGCCAGTAGTTGGCGGGGTAATTCACCCCTCCACTTT

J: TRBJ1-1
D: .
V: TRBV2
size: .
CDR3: CASSKTETNTEAFF
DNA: TGTGCCAGCAGTAAGACAGAGACGAACACTGAAGCTTTCTTT

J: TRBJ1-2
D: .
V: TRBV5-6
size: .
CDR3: CASSPLTGLGGYTF
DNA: TGTGCCAGCAGCCCTCTAACCGGATTGGGCGGCTACACCTTC